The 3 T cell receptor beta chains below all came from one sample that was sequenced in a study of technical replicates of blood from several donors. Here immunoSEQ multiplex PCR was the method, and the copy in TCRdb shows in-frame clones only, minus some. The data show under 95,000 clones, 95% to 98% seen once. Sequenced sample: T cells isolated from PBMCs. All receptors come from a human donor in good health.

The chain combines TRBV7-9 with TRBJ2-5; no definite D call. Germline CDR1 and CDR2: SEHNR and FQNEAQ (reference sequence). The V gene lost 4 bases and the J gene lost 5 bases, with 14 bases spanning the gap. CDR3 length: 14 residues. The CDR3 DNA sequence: TGTGCCAGCAGCTCCCCTTTGATGGCCGAGACCCAGTACTTC. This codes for CASSSPLMAETQYF.

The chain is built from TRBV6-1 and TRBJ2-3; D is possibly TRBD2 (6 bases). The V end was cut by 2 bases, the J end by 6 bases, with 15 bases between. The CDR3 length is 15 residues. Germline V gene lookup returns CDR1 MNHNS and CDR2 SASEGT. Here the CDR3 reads CASSEYGTAGDTQYF. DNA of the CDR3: TGTGCCAGCAGTGAATACGGGACTGCGGGCGATACGCAGTATTTT.

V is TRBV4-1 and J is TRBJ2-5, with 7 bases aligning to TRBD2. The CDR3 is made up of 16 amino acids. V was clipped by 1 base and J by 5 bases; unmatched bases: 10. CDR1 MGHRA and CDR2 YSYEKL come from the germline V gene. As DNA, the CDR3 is TGCGCCAGCAGCCAAGGGACTAGAGATTTAGGCGAGACCCAGTACTTC. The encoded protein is CASSQGTRDLGETQYF.